One sample yielded the 12 T cell receptor beta chains listed below, sequenced in a study of T cells in Graves' hyperthyroidism and ophthalmopathy. Regions amplified from RNA transcripts were the TCR beta CDR3 regions. HTBI primers were employed in a first-round RT-PCR of the TCR CDR3. TCRdb processed the multiplex PCR reads anew with MiXCR; each CDR3 protein has one entry. The table records 620,000 or so distinct CDR3 sequences, roughly 15% of them present only once. Material: blood. The source of these receptors is a woman aged 50 to 60 with Graves' ophthalmopathy.

The sample holds many counts of this clonotype. The rearrangement links TRBV12-3 or TRBV12-4 to TRBJ1-5; tentatively, D is TRBD1 (5 bases). The CDR3 loop spans 14 amino acids. V shed 7 bases and J shed 5 bases, with 15 bases lying between them. The CDR3, as DNA: TGTGCCAGCACCTCGGACATAAGTTATCAGCCCCAGCATTTT. Translated: CASTSDISYQPQHF.

V usage is TRBV19 and J usage is TRBJ1-1; 8 bases are a match to TRBD1. The CDR3 is 15 amino acids. J gave up 5 bases and V 9 bases, and 14 bases lay outside the gene matches. Germline CDR1 and CDR2: LNHDA and SQIVND (reference sequence). CDR3 loop: CASTNTGQGRTEAFF. In nucleotides, the CDR3 is TGTGCCAGCACTAACACCGGACAGGGTCGAACTGAAGCTTTCTTT.

Ten or more counts support this clonotype. The genes are TRBV18 and TRBJ2-1; 10 positions match TRBD2. The CDR3 is 17 residues long. Germline-derived CDR1 and CDR2 are KGHSH and LQKENI. The trim removed 2 bases at V and 4 bases at J, leaving 8 bases unmatched. This CDR3 is CASSPSSLAGVYNEQFF. The CDR3 DNA reads TGTGCCAGCTCACCATCTAGTCTAGCGGGAGTGTACAATGAGCAGTTCTTC.

At least ten counts were recorded for this clonotype. The V and J genes are TRBV6-1 and TRBJ2-3, with a weak D call TRBD2 (6 bases). Germline V gene lookup returns CDR1 MNHNS and CDR2 SASEGT. Between the trimmed V and J ends, which lost 6 bases and 1 base, there was a span of 8 bases. The CDR3 is 13 amino acids. This CDR3 is CASRRGGTDTQYF. The CDR3 nucleotides are TGTGCCAGCAGGCGGGGAGGCACAGATACGCAGTATTTT.

The V call is TRBV19, the J call TRBJ2-5, with TRBD2 matching over 11 bases. CDR3 size: 16 residues. The germline gives CDR1 LNHDA, CDR2 SQIVND (reference sequence). The junction had 10 bases not matched to a gene; V was cut back by 6 bases and J by 4 bases. The CDR3 region has the DNA TGTGCCAGTAGATCAACTCGGCTAGCGGGAGGAGAGACCCAGTACTTC. Its protein is CASRSTRLAGGETQYF.

This clonotype occurred many times. The chain employs TRBV27 and TRBJ2-7; TRBD2 matches 7 bases. The ends lost 2 bases at V and 2 bases at J; junction bases unmatched: 3. From germline, CDR1 is MNHEY and CDR2 SMNVEV (reference sequence). CDR3 length: 14 amino acids. CDR3 coding DNA: TGTGCCAGCAGTTTAATCGGGACTACCTACGAGCAGTACTTC. Protein: CASSLIGTTYEQYF.

This clonotype was picked up a small number of times. V gene TRBV7-9 combines with J gene TRBJ1-4; TRBD1 might be the D (5 bases). Germline CDR1 is SEHNR and CDR2 is FQNEAQ (reference sequence). The CDR3 loop spans 13 amino acids. The V end was cut by 5 bases, the J end by 8 bases, with 12 bases between. CDR3 sequence reads: CASSMEGKEKLFF. CDR3 DNA: TGTGCCAGCAGCATGGAGGGGAAGGAAAAACTGTTTTTT.

The sample holds many counts of this clonotype. The chain joins TRBV30 to TRBJ1-1; no reliable D call. The CDR3 covers 13 residues. Between the trimmed V and J ends, which lost 4 bases and 6 bases, there was a span of 15 bases. Germline assignment: CDR1 GTSNPN and CDR2 SVGIG (reference sequence). CDR3 in DNA: TGTGCCTGGATGTCTGCGTGGAGGGCTGAAGCTTTCTTT. This translates into CAWMSAWRAEAFF.

There are many counts of this clonotype. The J gene is TRBJ2-1, the V gene TRBV28; 12 positions agree with TRBD2. This CDR3 comprises 14 residues. Unmatched junction bases numbered 5, after V lost 5 bases and J lost 9 bases. Germline lookup yields CDR1 MDHEN and CDR2 SYDVKM. The CDR3 DNA reads as TGTGCCAGCAGTCCCCGACTAGCGGGAGCTGAGCAGTTCTTC. This encodes CASSPRLAGAEQFF.

V gene TRBV12-3 or TRBV12-4 combines with J gene TRBJ1-1, with no clear D. V gave up 5 bases and J gave up 5 bases, with 15 bases separating them. CDR3 length: 14 amino acids. The CDR3 sequence: CASSGGLGGTEAFF. CDR3 sequence (DNA): TGTGCCAGCAGTGGAGGGTTAGGTGGAACTGAAGCTTTCTTT.

This clonotype was seen only a few times. The chain employs TRBV14 and TRBJ2-3; D not certain. V dropped 1 base and J dropped 6 bases, with 5 bases sitting between them. Germline CDR1 and CDR2: SGHDN and FVKESK. CDR3 length equals 12 residues. CDR3 DNA: TGTGCCAGCAGCCAAGTAGTTGATACGCAGTATTTT. Translating it yields CASSQVVDTQYF.

This clonotype has a count of ten or more. The V and J genes are TRBV30 and TRBJ2-1; possibly TRBD2 for D (6 bases). V dropped 4 bases and J dropped 2 bases, with 12 bases sitting between them. CDR1 and CDR2 from the germline V gene are GTSNPN and SVGIG (reference sequence). The CDR3 has 14 residues. The chain's CDR3 is CAWIHGGTYNEQFF. CDR3 nucleotides: TGTGCCTGGATCCATGGGGGGACCTACAATGAGCAGTTCTTC.